This T cell receptor beta chain was sequenced for a study of cytotoxic CD8 clonotypes in ibrutinib-treated CLL. Germline V gene lookup returns CDR1 SGDLS and CDR2 YYNGEE. V was trimmed by 0 bases and J by 6 bases, leaving 10 bases between them. The CDR3 loop spans 15 amino acids. Data came from immunoSEQ multiplex PCR; TCRdb stores just in-frame clones and leaves some out. The sample lists some 120,000 clones, 50% to 65% occurring once. This clone was recorded once. The chain carries TRBV9 and TRBJ1-6; D not certain. This clonotype was sampled from a human donor with chronic lymphocytic leukemia. The input for sequencing was PBMCs, taken after 24 months of ibrutinib treatment. Here the CDR3 DNA reads TGTGCCAGCAGCGTAGATGTGGGTCGTAATTCACCCCTCCACTTT. Protein: CASSVDVGRNSPLHF.